This T cell receptor (beta chain) was sequenced in a study of cytomegalovirus exposure and HLA in healthy donors. Study as a whole: Of all 400 or so donors who were genotyped, roughly 81% belonged to the Caucasian-associated ancestry cluster. Overall study results and limits: There were a few CMV-associated chains whose specificity for CMV antigens was confirmed in vitro. Published work reported that the classifier diagnosed cytomegalovirus status with high specificity and sensitivity.

PCR involved 60 Vbeta and 13 Jbeta primers. Sequencing used immunoSEQ multiplex PCR; TCRdb keeps in-frame clones, though not all of them. The data hold 120,000 or so clones, with 80% observed a single time. This clone was seen a few times. Its antigen is unidentified. From germline, CDR1 is SGDLS and CDR2 YYNGEE. The CDR3 sequence is 15 residues long. V was clipped by 2 bases and J by 9 bases; unmatched bases: 8. Sequencing was performed on PBMCs. This TCR derives from a man aged 25-45 years in good health and CMV-seronegative. The V and J genes are TRBV9 and TRBJ1-6; TRBD1 matches 7 bases. CDR3 in amino acids: CASSVEQGNASPLHF. CDR3 nucleotides: TGTGCCAGCAGCGTCGAACAGGGGAATGCTTCACCCCTCCACTTT. Filled out from reference TRBV9 and TRBJ1-6, the complete variable domain reads DSGVTQTPKHLITATGQRVTLRCSPRSGDLSVYWYQQSLDQGLQFLIQYYNGEERAKGNILERFSAQQFPDLHSELNLSSLELGDSALYFCASSVEQGNASPLHFGNGTRLTVT.